Each of the 20 T cell receptor beta chains below was sequenced from the same sample in a study of CD8 T cells in Susac syndrome. RNA was extracted with the RNeasy kit, and a quantity of 0.5 to 1 ug was reverse transcribed using random hexamers. TCRdb redid the calling of the immunoSEQ multiplex PCR reads with MiXCR, one entry per CDR3 protein. The sample has about 210,000 distinct CDR3 sequences; 95% are singletons. The sample comprised CD4+ T cells from PBMCs. These TCRs come from a human donor with multiple sclerosis.

This rearrangement joins TRBV25-1 to TRBJ1-1, with TRBD1 matching 8 bases. Per the germline V gene, CDR1 is MGHDK and CDR2 is SYGVNS. V dropped 6 bases and J dropped 4; count of bases not matched to a gene: 4. This CDR3 has 13 residues. In nucleotides, the CDR3 is TGTGCCAGCAGGCAGGGGGCTGTCACTGAAGCTTTCTTT. This sequence encodes CASRQGAVTEAFF.

The chain uses TRBV2 and TRBJ2-6; D ambiguous. The ends were cut back, 2 bases at V and 0 bases at J, with 8 bases in the middle. The CDR3 contains 16 residues. Germline assignment: CDR1 SNHLY and CDR2 FYNNEI. CDR3 DNA sequence: TGTGCCAGCAGTGAATTGCTGAGCTCTGGGGCCAACGTCCTGACTTTC. As protein: CASSELLSSGANVLTF. The whole variable domain, remainder taken from reference TRBV2 and TRBJ2-6, is EPEVTQTPSHQVTQMGQEVILRCVPISNHLYFYWYRQILGQKVEFLVSFYNNEISEKSEIFDDQFSVERPDGSNFTLKIRSTKLEDSAMYFCASSELLSSGANVLTFGAGSRLTVL.

The chain recombines TRBV29-1 with TRBJ1-5; D gene uncertain. The CDR3 has 15 amino acids. V was trimmed by 6 bases and J by 4 bases, leaving 19 bases between them. Germline V gene sequence: CDR1 SQVTM, CDR2 ANQGSEA. CDR3 in DNA: TGCAGCGTCACTACGGCTGCCTCTTCAAATCAGCCCCAGCATTTT. Translation gives CSVTTAASSNQPQHF.

CDR3 loop: CSVASEYEQYF. The DNA for the CDR3 is TGCAGCGTCGCATCCGAGTACGAGCAGTACTTC. This chain uses TRBV29-1 with TRBJ2-7; D unclear. The germline V gene has CDR1 SQVTM and CDR2 ANQGSEA. This CDR3 comprises 11 residues. Trimming stripped 6 bases from V and 4 bases from J, with 10 bases between.

This clonotype was counted once. The gene calls are TRBV11-2 and TRBJ2-7, with 8 bases matching TRBD2. V trimming: 1 base; J trimming: 5 bases; junction bases outside the gene matches: 10. Germline loops: CDR1 SGHAT, CDR2 FQNNGV. The CDR3 has 16 residues. The CDR3 DNA reads as TGTGCCAGCAGCTTAGCCAGGGGACTAGAGTATGACGAGCAGTACTTC. Its protein product is CASSLARGLEYDEQYF.

The genes are TRBV29-1 and TRBJ2-3, with D perhaps TRBD2 (6 bases). The ends were cut back, 7 bases at V and 6 bases at J, with 8 bases in the middle. Germline lookup yields CDR1 SQVTM and CDR2 ANQGSEA. The CDR3 extends over 10 amino acids. The CDR3 spells CSAGADTQYF. The CDR3 DNA is TGCAGCGCGGGAGCGGATACGCAGTATTTT.

The gene calls are TRBV29-1 and TRBJ2-7, with 14 bases fitting TRBD2. The CDR3 consists of 14 residues. V lost 6 bases to trimming and J lost 4 bases; unmatched junction nucleotides: 5. CDR1 SQVTM and CDR2 ANQGSEA come from the germline V gene. The CDR3 DNA follows: TGCAGCGTAACCGGGACTAGCGGGAGTTACGAGCAGTACTTC. Its translation is CSVTGTSGSYEQYF.

The chain uses TRBV15 and TRBJ2-7, with 8 bases that match TRBD2. This CDR3 contains 15 residues. Germline CDR1 is LNHNV and CDR2 is YYDKDF (reference sequence). Trimming removed 3 bases from V and 0 bases from J; junction bases left unmatched: 4. The CDR3 DNA reads as TGTGCCACCAGCAGGGGGGCGGGGGGCTCCTACGAGCAGTACTTC. Its protein product is CATSRGAGGSYEQYF.

This sequence joins TRBV7-2 and TRBJ2-7, with 9 bases that match TRBD1. J was trimmed by 7 bases and V by 5 bases; bases with no gene match: 6. In germline, CDR1 is SGHTA, CDR2 FQGNSA. This CDR3 comprises 13 residues. The CDR3 sequence is CASSPGQGQEQYF. Written as DNA, the CDR3 is TGTGCCAGCAGCCCCGGACAGGGGCAGGAGCAGTACTTC.

The chain links TRBV7-2 to TRBJ2-1; D might be TRBD1 or TRBD2, each matching 5 bases. CDR1 is SGHTA and CDR2 is FQGNSA in the germline V gene. The CDR3 spans 12 residues. The ends were cut back, 1 base at V and 9 bases at J, with 7 bases in the middle. The CDR3 DNA is TGTGCCAGCAGCTTAGTGAGGGGTGAGCAGTTCTTC. It specifies CASSLVRGEQFF.

This sequence joins TRBV27 and TRBJ2-5, with a possible D match to TRBD2 (6 bases). V was pared by 5 bases and J by 5 bases, with 18 bases between. The CDR3 loop spans 15 amino acids. Germline V gives CDR1 MNHEY, CDR2 SMNVEV (reference sequence). The chain's CDR3 is CASSPPGLPAETQYF. CDR3 coding DNA: TGTGCCAGCAGTCCTCCGGGACTGCCTGCGGAGACCCAGTACTTC.

V is TRBV30 and J is TRBJ2-7; TRBD1 or TRBD2 may be the D gene (5 bases each). The CDR3 sequence is 15 residues long. Per the germline V gene, CDR1 is GTSNPN and CDR2 is SVGIG (reference sequence). Trimming took off 6 bases at V and 0 bases at J, with 18 bases between the two ends. CDR3 residues: CACSGTPLSSYEQYF. The CDR3 DNA reads TGTGCCTGTTCCGGGACGCCCCTGAGCTCCTACGAGCAGTACTTC.

The chain has TRBV11-2 and TRBJ1-6, with no clear D. Germline V gene data show CDR1 as SGHAT and CDR2 as FQNNGV. This CDR3 is built from 13 residues. V was shortened by 3 bases and J by 11 bases, with 11 bases between the two germline ends. The CDR3, as DNA: TGTGCCAGCAGCTTCAATCGCGGGGCACCCCTCCACTTT. Translated: CASSFNRGAPLHF.

This rearrangement joins TRBV29-1 to TRBJ2-7, with 8 bases identical to TRBD1. V shed 2 bases, J shed 1 base, and the junction held 7 bases outside the gene matches. CDR3 size: 15 residues. Germline CDR1 reads SQVTM; CDR2 reads ANQGSEA. The CDR3 loop reads CSVEPRTGPSYEQYF. The CDR3 region has the DNA TGCAGCGTTGAACCACGGACAGGGCCATCCTACGAGCAGTACTTC.

The gene calls are TRBV12-3 or TRBV12-4 and TRBJ2-4; unclear D gene. The CDR3 consists of 12 residues. Trimming took 3 bases from V and 2 from J, leaving 2 bases between them. CDR3 in DNA: TGTGCCAGCAGTTTTCCCAAAAACATTCAGTACTTC. Translation gives CASSFPKNIQYF.

The sample holds one count of this clonotype. The chain joins TRBV3-1 to TRBJ2-4; 8 bases agree with TRBD2. This CDR3 has 17 amino acids. Germline CDR1 LGHDT, CDR2 YNNKEL (reference sequence). V was pared by 3 bases and J by 3 bases, with 10 bases of the junction left unmatched. The CDR3 protein is CASSQRGGGLVKNIQYF. CDR3 DNA: TGTGCCAGCAGCCAGCGGGGCGGGGGGCTCGTCAAAAACATTCAGTACTTC.

J is TRBJ1-4 and V is TRBV6-6, with no clear D. The length of the CDR3 is 13 residues. V lost 7 bases and J 4 bases, leaving 10 bases between the germline ends. The germline gives CDR1 MNHNY, CDR2 SVGAGI (reference sequence). In DNA form, the CDR3 reads TGTGCCAGCATGAAGGGTAATAATGAAAAACTGTTTTTT. Translating it yields CASMKGNNEKLFF.

The chain uses TRBV14 and TRBJ1-2, with D uncertain. Trimming shortened V by 2 bases and J by 0 bases, and 4 bases separated the two germline ends. Germline CDR1 is SGHDN and CDR2 is FVKESK. This CDR3 has 13 residues. In nucleotides, the CDR3 is TGTGCCAGCAGCCAACCAGCTAACTATGGCTACACCTTC. It codes for CASSQPANYGYTF.

The V call is TRBV20-1, the J call TRBJ2-1; TRBD2 matches at 9 bases. Trimming at V came to 3 bases and at J to 8 bases, leaving 8 bases not matched to a gene. This CDR3 region has 14 residues. Germline-derived CDR1 and CDR2 are DFQATT and SNEGSKA (reference sequence). CDR3 bases: TGCAGTGCTAGGTTCCAGCGGGGGGAAGATGAGCAGTTCTTC. Residues: CSARFQRGEDEQFF.

The chain links TRBV29-1 to TRBJ2-1; 8 positions agree with TRBD2. With 4 bases clipped from V and 0 bases from J, the junction kept 8 bases outside the gene matches. The CDR3 loop spans 16 amino acids. Germline CDR1 SQVTM, CDR2 ANQGSEA. CDR3 region: CSVGGGSGSSYNEQFF. In DNA, the CDR3 is TGCAGCGTTGGTGGGGGAAGCGGGAGCTCCTACAATGAGCAGTTCTTC.